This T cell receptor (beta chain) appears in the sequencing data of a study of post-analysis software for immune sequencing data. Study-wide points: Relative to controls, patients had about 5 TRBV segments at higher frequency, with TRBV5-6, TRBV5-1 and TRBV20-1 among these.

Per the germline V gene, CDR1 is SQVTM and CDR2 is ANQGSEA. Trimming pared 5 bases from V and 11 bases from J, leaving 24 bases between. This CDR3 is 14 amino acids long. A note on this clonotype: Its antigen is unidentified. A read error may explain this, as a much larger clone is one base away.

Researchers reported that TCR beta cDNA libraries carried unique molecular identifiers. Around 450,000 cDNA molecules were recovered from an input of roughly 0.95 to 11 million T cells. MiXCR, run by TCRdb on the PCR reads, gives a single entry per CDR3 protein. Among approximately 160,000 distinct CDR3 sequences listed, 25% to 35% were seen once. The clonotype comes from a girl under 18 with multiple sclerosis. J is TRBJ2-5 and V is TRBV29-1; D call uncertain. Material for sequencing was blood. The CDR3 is CSVPPGLSYNEQYF. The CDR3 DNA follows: TGCAGCGTTCCCCCGGGCTTGTCTTACAATGAGCAGTACTTC.